What follows are 7 T cell receptor beta chains derived from one specimen sequenced in a study of Tregs in tolerant kidney transplant recipients. FACS sorting followed a roughly 6-day coculture of CFSE-labeled recipient PBMCs with irradiated graft donor PBMCs. Their specific antigens are unknown. TCRdb keeps only in-frame clones here, not all; method: immunoSEQ multiplex PCR. The sample yields about 2,000 clones, of which the top ten take up less than 7.5%. Here the sequenced sample was CD8+ T cells from blood cultured with allogeneic cells, taken before the transplant. The receptors were gathered from a human patient who received a combined kidney and bone marrow transplant.

Frequency places this clone as medium-sized (0.01 to 0.1%). With the read ending 3 residues before the CDR3 end, the germline J gene is used to fill in that end. The gene calls are TRBV2 and TRBJ1-1; D remains ambiguous. Germline V CDR1 and CDR2: SNHLY, FYNNEI. CDR3 length equals 12 residues. Trimming took off 4 bases at V and 2 bases at J, with 5 bases between the two ends. The CDR3 is CASSVYNTEAFF. Partial CDR3 DNA: TGTGCCAGCAGTGTATATAACACTGAA.

On this clone: The observed sequence ends 3 residues before the CDR3 terminus, with the missing tail filled in from the germline J gene. V and J are TRBV2 and TRBJ1-2, with D uncertain. The CDR3 spans 13 residues. In germline, CDR1 is SNHLY, CDR2 FYNNEI. V was cut by 2 bases and J by 3 bases, with 7 bases left in between. The CDR3 spells CASSERRDYGYTF. Incomplete CDR3 DNA: TGTGCCAGCAGTGAACGGCGGGACTATGGC.

This clone is deemed medium-sized by its frequency. The read ends 3 residues shy of where the CDR3 ends; the end is completed using the germline J gene. The chain uses TRBV2 and TRBJ2-2, with TRBD1 matching 9 bases. The CDR3 length is 14 residues. Germline V gives CDR1 SNHLY, CDR2 FYNNEI. The J segment lost 6 bases and the V segment lost 3 bases, leaving 2 bases of the junction unmatched. CDR3 DNA (partial): TGTGCCAGCAGTGACCGACAGGGGGCCGGGGAG. Its protein product is CASSDRQGAGE. The full CDR3 sequence reads CASSDRQGAGELFF.

This clone is labeled medium-sized based on frequency. Here the CDR3 reads CASSLAVQGDTEAFF. The sequenced CDR3 bases are TGTGCCAGCAGCTTAGCAGTGCAGGGAGACACTGAA. The chain has TRBV7-8 and TRBJ1-1; D is perhaps TRBD1 (5 bases). The read ends 3 residues before the CDR3 terminus; that terminus is restored from the germline J gene. V lost 0 bases and J lost 3, with 11 bases in between. The CDR3 is 15 amino acids. Germline V gives CDR1 SGHVS, CDR2 FQNEAQ.

On this clone: From the germline J gene comes the end of the CDR3, since the read stops 3 residues before it. The genes are TRBV5-1 and TRBJ1-4; D uncertain. V lost 5 bases, J lost 6 bases, and 11 bases lay in between. Germline CDR1 SGHRS, CDR2 YFSETQ. The CDR3 extends over 13 amino acids. This CDR3 reads CASRPPGDEKLFF. The part of the CDR3 DNA that was read is TGCGCCAGCAGGCCCCCCGGGGATGAAAAA.

Its frequency marks this clone as medium-sized. Coverage ceases 3 residues before the CDR3 finishes, and the germline J gene fills in the end. The V call is TRBV5-1, the J call TRBJ2-1, with D possibly TRBD2 on 6 matching bases. Germline assignment: CDR1 SGHRS and CDR2 YFSETQ. This CDR3 region has 15 residues. V was shortened by 4 bases and J by 4 bases, with 15 bases between the two germline ends. CDR3 in amino acids: CASSPGVTAYNEQFF. CDR3 DNA, as far as it was read: TGCGCCAGCAGCCCGGGAGTGACAGCGTACAATGAG.

A word on this clone: The CDR3 end lies 3 residues beyond the end of the read and is filled in from the germline J gene. The chain carries TRBV19 and TRBJ2-1; TRBD1 or TRBD2 may be the D gene (7 bases each). This CDR3 region has 13 residues. Germline CDR1 reads LNHDA; CDR2 reads SQIVND (reference sequence). Trimming removed 2 bases from V and 9 bases from J, with 11 bases in between. CDR3 sequence: CASSITGEGEQFF. CDR3 bases read: TGTGCCAGTAGTATAACAGGGGAGGGTGAG.